A selection of T cell receptor beta chains follows, all from one sample in a study of T-cell reconstitution after alpha-beta-depleted transplantation in children. Using its own MiXCR run on the PCR reads, TCRdb lists one record per CDR3 protein. The sample includes about 490,000 distinct CDR3 sequences, about 10% of them seen just once. This specimen consisted of PBMCs, obtained before TCRalphabeta/CD19-depleted stem cell transplant. Receptors were obtained from a child aged 2 to 10 with inherited bone marrow failure, due to receive a stem cell transplant. The CDR3 runs from the conserved cysteine through the conserved F or W.

v_gene	j_gene	CDR3aa
TRBV7-9	TRBJ1-2	CASSLGQPPYGYTF
TRBV9	TRBJ2-3	CASSVEGEASGSVADTQYF
TRBV5-4	TRBJ2-1	CASSTSGYNNEQFF
TRBV4-3	TRBJ2-1	CASSPTGLAEPQFF
TRBV29-1	TRBJ2-3	CSVTRGQGDTQYF
TRBV20-1	TRBJ2-3	CSARAQRASIYTDTQYF
TRBV7-8	TRBJ2-5	CASSLARLGETQYF
TRBV5-4	TRBJ2-1	CASSHPDRNEQFF
TRBV20-1	TRBJ2-7	CSARDRRGPIEQYF
TRBV20-1	TRBJ1-2	CSASPTGLYYGYTF
TRBV29-1	TRBJ2-1	CSGEGTSGRYNEQFF
TRBV13	TRBJ2-7	CASSLEGGHYEQYF
TRBV29-1	TRBJ2-3	CSVGAAGTDTQYF
TRBV5-1	TRBJ2-1	CASSLDSNNEQFF
TRBV4-2	TRBJ2-2	CASGRLAGGMVANTGELFF
TRBV18	TRBJ2-3	CASSPLPTGDGSTQYF
TRBV4-3	TRBJ2-1	CASSQDGRTSGVHEQFF
TRBV5-1	TRBJ1-2	CASSPVVGKYGYTF
TRBV11-2	TRBJ2-1	CASNLSGTYNEQFF
TRBV4-3	TRBJ2-1	CASSQDYRELNNEQFF
TRBV6-1	TRBJ2-1	CASSVTLTRVGPNGEQFF